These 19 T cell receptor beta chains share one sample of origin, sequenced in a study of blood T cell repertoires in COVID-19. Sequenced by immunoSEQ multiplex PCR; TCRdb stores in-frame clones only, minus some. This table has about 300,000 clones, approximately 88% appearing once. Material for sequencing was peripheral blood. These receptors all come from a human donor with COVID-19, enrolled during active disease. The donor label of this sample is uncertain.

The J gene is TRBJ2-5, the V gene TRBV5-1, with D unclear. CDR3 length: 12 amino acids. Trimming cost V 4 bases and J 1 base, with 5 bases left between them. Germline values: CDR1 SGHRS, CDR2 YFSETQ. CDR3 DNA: TGCGCCAGCAGCGTCGGCCAAGAGACCCAGTACTTC. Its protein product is CASSVGQETQYF.

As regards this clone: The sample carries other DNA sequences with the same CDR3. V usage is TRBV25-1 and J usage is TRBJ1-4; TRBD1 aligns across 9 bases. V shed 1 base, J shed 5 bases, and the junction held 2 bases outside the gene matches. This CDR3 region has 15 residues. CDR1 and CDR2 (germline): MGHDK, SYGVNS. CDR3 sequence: CASSESGQGNEKLFF. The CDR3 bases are TGTGCCAGCAGTGAATCCGGACAGGGGAATGAAAAACTGTTTTTT.

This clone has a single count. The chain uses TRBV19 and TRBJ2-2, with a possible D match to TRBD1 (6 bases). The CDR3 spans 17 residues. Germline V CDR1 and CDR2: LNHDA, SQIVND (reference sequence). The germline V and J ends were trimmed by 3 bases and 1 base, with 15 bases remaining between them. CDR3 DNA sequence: TGTGCCAGTAGTATTCGGTCAGGGACATTGAACACCGGGGAGCTGTTTTTT. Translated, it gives CASSIRSGTLNTGELFF.

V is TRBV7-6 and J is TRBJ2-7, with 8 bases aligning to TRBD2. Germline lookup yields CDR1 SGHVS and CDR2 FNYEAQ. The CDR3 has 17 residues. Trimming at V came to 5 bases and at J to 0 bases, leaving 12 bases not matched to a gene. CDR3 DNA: TGTGCCAGCAGCCGAAATAGCGGGACTCCGAGCTCCTACGAGCAGTACTTC. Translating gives CASSRNSGTPSSYEQYF.

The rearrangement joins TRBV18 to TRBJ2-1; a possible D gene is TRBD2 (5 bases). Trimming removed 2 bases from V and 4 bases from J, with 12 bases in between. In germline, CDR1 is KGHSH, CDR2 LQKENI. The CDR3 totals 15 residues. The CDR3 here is CASSPLSGVYNEQFF. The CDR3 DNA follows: TGTGCCAGCTCACCATTGAGCGGAGTTTACAATGAGCAGTTCTTC.

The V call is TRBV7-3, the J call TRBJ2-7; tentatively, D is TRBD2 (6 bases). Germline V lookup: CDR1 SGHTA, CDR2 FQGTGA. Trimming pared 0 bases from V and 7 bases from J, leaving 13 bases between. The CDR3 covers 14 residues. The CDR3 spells CASSLTGGEGEQYF. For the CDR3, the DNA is TGTGCCAGCAGCTTAACCGGGGGAGAGGGTGAGCAGTACTTC.

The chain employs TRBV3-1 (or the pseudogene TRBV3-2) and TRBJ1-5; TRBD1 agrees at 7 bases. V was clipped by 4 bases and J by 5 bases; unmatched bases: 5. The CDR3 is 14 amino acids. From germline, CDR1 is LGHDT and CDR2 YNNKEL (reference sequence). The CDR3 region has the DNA TGTGCCAGCAGCCTCCGACAGGGATATCAGCCCCAGCATTTT. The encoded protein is CASSLRQGYQPQHF.

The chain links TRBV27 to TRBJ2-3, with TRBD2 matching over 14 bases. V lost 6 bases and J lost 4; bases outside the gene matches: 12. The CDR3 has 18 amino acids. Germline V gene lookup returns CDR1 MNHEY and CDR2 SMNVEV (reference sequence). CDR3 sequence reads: CASRGSGTSGSHADTQYF. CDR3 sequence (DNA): TGTGCCAGCAGGGGGTCGGGGACTAGCGGGAGTCACGCAGATACGCAGTATTTT.

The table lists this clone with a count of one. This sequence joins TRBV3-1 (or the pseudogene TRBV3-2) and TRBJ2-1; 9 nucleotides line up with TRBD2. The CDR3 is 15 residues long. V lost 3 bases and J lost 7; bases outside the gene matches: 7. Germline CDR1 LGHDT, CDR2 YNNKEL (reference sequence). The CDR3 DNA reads TGTGCCAGCAGCCACGGTAGCGGGAGCTATAATGAGCAGTTCTTC. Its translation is CASSHGSGSYNEQFF.

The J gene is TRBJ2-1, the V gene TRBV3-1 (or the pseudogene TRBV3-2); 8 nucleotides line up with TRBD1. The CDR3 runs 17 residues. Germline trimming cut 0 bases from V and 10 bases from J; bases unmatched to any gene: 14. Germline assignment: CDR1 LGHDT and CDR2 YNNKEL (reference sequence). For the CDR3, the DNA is TGTGCCAGCAGCCAAGATCTAAAGGGCAGGGGGCGTCCGGAGCAGTTCTTC. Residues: CASSQDLKGRGRPEQFF.

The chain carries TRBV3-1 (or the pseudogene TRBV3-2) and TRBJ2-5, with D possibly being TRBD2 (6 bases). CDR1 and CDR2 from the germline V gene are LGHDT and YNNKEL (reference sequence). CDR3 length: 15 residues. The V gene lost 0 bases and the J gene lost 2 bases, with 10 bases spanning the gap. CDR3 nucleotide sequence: TGTGCCAGCAGCCAAGAGGATGGGGGGCAAGAGACCCAGTACTTC. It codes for CASSQEDGGQETQYF.

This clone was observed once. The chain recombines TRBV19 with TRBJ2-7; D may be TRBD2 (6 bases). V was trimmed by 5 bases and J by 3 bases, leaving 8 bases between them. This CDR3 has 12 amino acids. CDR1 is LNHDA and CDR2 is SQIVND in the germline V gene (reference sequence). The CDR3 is CASSGGLYEQYF. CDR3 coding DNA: TGTGCCAGTAGTGGGGGACTCTACGAGCAGTACTTC.

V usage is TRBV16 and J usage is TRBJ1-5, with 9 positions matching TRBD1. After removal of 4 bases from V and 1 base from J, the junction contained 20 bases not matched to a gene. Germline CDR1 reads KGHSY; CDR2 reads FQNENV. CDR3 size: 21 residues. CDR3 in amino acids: CASSRGTGTAWGLLSNQPQHF. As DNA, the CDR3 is TGTGCCAGCAGCCGCGGGACAGGGACCGCTTGGGGATTACTGAGCAATCAGCCCCAGCATTTT.

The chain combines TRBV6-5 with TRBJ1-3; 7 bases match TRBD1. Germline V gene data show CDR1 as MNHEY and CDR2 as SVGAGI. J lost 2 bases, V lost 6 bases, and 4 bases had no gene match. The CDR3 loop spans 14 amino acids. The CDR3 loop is CASSRGTAGNTIYF. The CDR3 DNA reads TGTGCCAGCAGCCGGGGGACAGCTGGAAACACCATATATTTT.

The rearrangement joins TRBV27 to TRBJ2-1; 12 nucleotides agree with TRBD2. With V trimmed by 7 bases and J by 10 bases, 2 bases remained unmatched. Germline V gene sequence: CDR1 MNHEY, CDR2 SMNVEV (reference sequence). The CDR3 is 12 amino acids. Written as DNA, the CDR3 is TGTGCCAGCACCGGACTAGCGGGGGAGCAGTTCTTC. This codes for CASTGLAGEQFF.

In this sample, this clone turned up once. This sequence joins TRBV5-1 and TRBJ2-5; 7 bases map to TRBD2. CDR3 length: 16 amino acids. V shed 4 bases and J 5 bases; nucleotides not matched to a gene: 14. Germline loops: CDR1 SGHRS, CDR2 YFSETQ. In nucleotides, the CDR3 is TGCGCCAGCAGCCCCGGGACCTCCTGGGGAGGGGAGACCCAGTACTTC. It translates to CASSPGTSWGGETQYF.

This CDR3 is CASSQSDRDTGELFF. The CDR3 DNA follows: TGTGCCAGCAGCCAATCGGACAGGGACACCGGGGAGCTGTTTTTT. The J gene is TRBJ2-2, the V gene TRBV28, with 8 bases aligning to TRBD1. Trimming cost V 6 bases and J 3 bases; bases outside gene matches: 6. The CDR3 contains 15 residues. Germline CDR1 is MDHEN and CDR2 is SYDVKM.

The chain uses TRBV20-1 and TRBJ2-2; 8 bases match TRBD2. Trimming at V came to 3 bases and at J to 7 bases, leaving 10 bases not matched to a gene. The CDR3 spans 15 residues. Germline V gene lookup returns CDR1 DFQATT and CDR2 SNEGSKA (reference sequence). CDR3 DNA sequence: TGCAGTGCTAGTGTTAGCGGGGCCCCGGGCGGGGAGCTGTTTTTT. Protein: CSASVSGAPGGELFF.

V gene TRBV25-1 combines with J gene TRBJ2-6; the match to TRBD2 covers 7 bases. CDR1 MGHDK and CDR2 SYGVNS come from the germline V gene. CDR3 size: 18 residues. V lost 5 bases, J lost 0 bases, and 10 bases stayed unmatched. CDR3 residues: CASSPRGGGSSGANVLTF. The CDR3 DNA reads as TGTGCCAGCAGTCCCCGGGGCGGCGGGAGCTCTGGGGCCAACGTCCTGACTTTC.